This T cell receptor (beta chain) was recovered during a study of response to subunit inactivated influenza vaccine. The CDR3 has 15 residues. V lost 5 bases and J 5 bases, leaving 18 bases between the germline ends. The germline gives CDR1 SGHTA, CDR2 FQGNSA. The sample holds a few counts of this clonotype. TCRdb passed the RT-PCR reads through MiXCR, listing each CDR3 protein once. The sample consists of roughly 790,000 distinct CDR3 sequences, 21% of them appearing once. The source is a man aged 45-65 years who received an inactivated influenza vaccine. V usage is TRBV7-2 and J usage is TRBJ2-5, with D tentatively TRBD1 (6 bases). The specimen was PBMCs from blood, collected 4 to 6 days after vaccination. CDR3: CASSPLGQPLETQYF. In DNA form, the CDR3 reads TGTGCCAGCAGCCCCCTTGGACAGCCGTTGGAGACCCAGTACTTC.